The 27 T cell receptor beta chains presented below share a single source sample, sequenced in a study of T cells in Graves' hyperthyroidism and ophthalmopathy. It was RNA transcripts that yielded the amplified TCR beta CDR3 regions. An initial round of RT-PCR targeting the TCR CDR3 relied on the HTBI primer set. Each CDR3 protein gets one entry after TCRdb re-called the multiplex PCR reads with MiXCR. The sample has under 400,000 distinct CDR3 sequences; 15% to 20% are singletons. The source material was blood. Receptors were obtained from a woman between 35 and 50 years old with Graves' ophthalmopathy.

This clonotype has a handful of counts. The genes are TRBV18 and TRBJ1-1; D is unresolved. This CDR3 contains 14 residues. Per germline, CDR1 KGHSH and CDR2 LQKENI. The V gene lost 3 bases and the J gene lost 1 base, with 9 bases spanning the gap. The CDR3 protein is CASSPKVGNTEAFF. The CDR3, as DNA: TGTGCCAGCTCACCGAAGGTGGGGAACACTGAAGCTTTCTTT. Supplemented by reference TRBV18 and TRBJ1-1, the full variable domain reads NAGVMQNPRHLVRRRGQEARLRCSPMKGHSHVYWYRQLPEEGLKFMVYLQKENIIDESGMPKERFSAEFPKEGPSILRIQQVVRGDSAAYFCASSPKVGNTEAFFGQGTRLTVV.

The gene calls are TRBV27 and TRBJ1-1; D unclear. V dropped 2 bases and J dropped 1 base, with 8 bases sitting between them. Per the germline V gene, CDR1 is MNHEY and CDR2 is SMNVEV (reference sequence). This CDR3 comprises 14 residues. The CDR3 loop is CASSLSVANTEAFF. DNA for the CDR3: TGTGCCAGCAGTTTAAGCGTTGCGAACACTGAAGCTTTCTTT.

A single count supports this clonotype. The chain couples TRBV6-2 or TRBV6-3 to TRBJ1-5, with a possible D match to TRBD1 (5 bases). Trimming removed 6 bases at V and 3 bases at J, with 15 bases between. The germline V gene encodes CDR1 MNHEY and CDR2 SVGEGT. The length of the CDR3 is 15 residues. This CDR3 is CASSPHLGANQPQHF. Written as DNA, the CDR3 is TGTGCCAGCAGCCCCCACCTCGGGGCCAATCAGCCCCAGCATTTT.

In its sample, this clonotype was seen many times. This rearrangement joins TRBV7-8 to TRBJ1-2; D not resolved. The CDR3 sequence is 13 residues long. Trimming removed 5 bases from V and 8 bases from J, with 15 bases in between. Germline values: CDR1 SGHVS, CDR2 FQNEAQ. This chain's CDR3 is CASSTQSAGGYTF. The CDR3 DNA reads TGTGCCAGCAGCACGCAATCGGCCGGGGGCTACACCTTC.

This clonotype was counted only a few times. This CDR3 is CASSQDTSGRTKTQYF. CDR3 DNA: TGTGCCAGCAGCCAAGATACTAGCGGGAGGACAAAGACCCAGTACTTC. The V call is TRBV3-1, the J call TRBJ2-5; 12 bases match TRBD2. The CDR3 is made up of 16 amino acids. The trim removed 0 bases at V and 6 bases at J, leaving 5 bases unmatched. CDR1 is LGHDT and CDR2 is YNNKEL in the germline V gene (reference sequence).

There are many counts of this clonotype. The genes are TRBV13 and TRBJ2-7; 8 bases match TRBD1. There are 14 residues in the CDR3. Germline CDR1 PRHDT, CDR2 FYEKMQ (reference sequence). J lost 6 bases, V lost 4 bases, and 8 bases had no gene match. The CDR3 loop reads CASSSTGALGEQYF. CDR3 bases: TGTGCCAGCAGCTCGACAGGGGCTTTGGGCGAGCAGTACTTC.

The chain links TRBV12-3 or TRBV12-4 to TRBJ2-5, with TRBD1 matching 7 bases. CDR3 length equals 16 residues. The J segment lost 5 bases and the V segment lost 5 bases, leaving 14 bases of the junction unmatched. The CDR3 nucleotides read TGTGCCAGCAGTCTGCAGCCCGGGACAGCATGGGAGACCCAGTACTTC. It yields the protein CASSLQPGTAWETQYF.

This clonotype was seen at least ten times. V usage is TRBV6-5 and J usage is TRBJ2-7; D not resolved. V dropped 0 bases and J dropped 2 bases, with 8 bases sitting between them. The CDR3 spans 14 residues. CDR1 is MNHEY, CDR2 SVGAGI, per germline. CDR3 amino acids: CASSYSRPPYEQYF. CDR3 coding DNA: TGTGCCAGCAGTTACTCGCGACCACCCTACGAGCAGTACTTC.

This clonotype has at least ten counts. The chain uses TRBV4-1 and TRBJ1-2; unclear D gene. The CDR3 loop spans 15 amino acids. The V end was cut by 0 bases, the J end by 3 bases, with 11 bases between. CDR1 and CDR2 from the germline V gene are MGHRA and YSYEKL. CDR3 in amino acids: CASSQDQDGDYGYTF. CDR3 DNA: TGCGCCAGCAGCCAAGATCAGGACGGAGACTATGGCTACACCTTC.

This clonotype was observed many times. The rearrangement uses TRBV12-5 and TRBJ1-1; D remains ambiguous. Germline V CDR1 and CDR2: LGHNT, FRNRAP. With 3 bases removed from V and 3 bases from J, the gap between germline ends came to 2 bases. The CDR3 contains 11 residues. The CDR3 loop reads CASGFDTEAFF. The CDR3 bases are TGTGCTAGTGGTTTTGACACTGAAGCTTTCTTT.

This clonotype occurred many times. The J gene is TRBJ1-1, the V gene TRBV12-3 or TRBV12-4; 7 nucleotides align to TRBD1. The CDR3 runs to 17 residues. The V and J ends lost 3 bases and 6 bases, in that order; junction bases with no gene match: 16. The CDR3 coding sequence is TGTGCCAGCAGTTTCCACTCGGGGCAGGGGGTTGTCTCTGAAGCTTTCTTT. Translating it yields CASSFHSGQGVVSEAFF.

This clonotype was counted ten times or more. The rearrangement links TRBV19 to TRBJ1-1; no reliable D call. The CDR3 totals 14 residues. The V and J ends lost 8 bases and 0 bases respectively, with 13 bases between them. Per the germline V gene, CDR1 is LNHDA and CDR2 is SQIVND (reference sequence). CDR3 region: CASGHSGMNTEAFF. As DNA, the CDR3 is TGTGCCAGTGGCCACAGCGGAATGAACACTGAAGCTTTCTTT.

This clonotype was counted at least ten times. The V call is TRBV11-2, the J call TRBJ2-7; 8 bases align to TRBD2. The germline V gene encodes CDR1 SGHAT and CDR2 FQNNGV. There are 14 residues in the CDR3. V lost 1 base and J lost 3; bases outside the gene matches: 2. The CDR3 DNA reads as TGTGCCAGCAGCTTAGCGGGAGGGGGCTACGAGCAGTACTTC. As protein: CASSLAGGGYEQYF.

The chain combines TRBV27 with TRBJ2-3, with D unclear. V gave up 6 bases and J gave up 1 base, with 14 bases separating them. The CDR3 spans 15 residues. The germline CDR1 and CDR2 sequences are MNHEY and SMNVEV (reference sequence). CDR3 protein: CASSPTSWGTDTQYF. The CDR3 DNA reads as TGTGCCAGCAGCCCGACCAGCTGGGGCACAGATACGCAGTATTTT.

The chain is built from TRBV28 and TRBJ2-7, with TRBD2 identical over 7 bases. Looked up from germline, CDR1 is MDHEN and CDR2 is SYDVKM. The CDR3 runs to 12 residues. After removal of 6 bases from V and 7 bases from J, the junction contained 6 bases not matched to a gene. The DNA of the CDR3 is TGTGCCAGCAGGGCGGGAGCGAGGGAGCAGTACTTC. Protein sequence: CASRAGAREQYF. The complete variable domain, with remaining parts taken from reference TRBV28 and TRBJ2-7, reads DVKVTQSSRYLVKRTGEKVFLECVQDMDHENMFWYRQDPGLGLRLIYFSYDVKMKEKGDIPEGYSVSREKKERFSLILESASTNQTSMYLCASRAGAREQYFGPGTRLTVT.

This clonotype was detected ten times or more. The chain carries TRBV18 and TRBJ2-7; 10 bases are a match to TRBD1. V shed 0 bases and J 4 bases; nucleotides not matched to a gene: 3. Germline V lookup: CDR1 KGHSH, CDR2 LQKENI. The CDR3 has 15 amino acids. The CDR3 sequence is CASSPPWDRGYEQYF. The CDR3, as DNA: TGTGCCAGCTCACCACCATGGGACAGGGGTTACGAGCAGTACTTC.

This clonotype has ten or more counts. The gene calls are TRBV30 and TRBJ1-1; D remains unclear. The CDR3 is 13 residues long. Trimming shortened V by 5 bases and J by 0 bases, and 10 bases separated the two germline ends. From germline, CDR1 is GTSNPN and CDR2 SVGIG (reference sequence). The CDR3 sequence: CAWDRTLNTEAFF. The CDR3 DNA reads as TGTGCCTGGGACCGGACTCTGAACACTGAAGCTTTCTTT.

This clonotype came up many times. This chain links TRBV20-1 with TRBJ1-1; D is unresolved. The CDR3 length is 10 residues. Trimming removed 7 bases from V and 7 bases from J, with 10 bases in between. CDR1 and CDR2 from the germline V gene are DFQATT and SNEGSKA (reference sequence). This chain's CDR3 is CSGSGGEAFF. In DNA, the CDR3 is TGCAGTGGTTCGGGAGGTGAAGCTTTCTTT.

The sample holds many counts of this clonotype. This chain uses TRBV30 with TRBJ2-7; D remains ambiguous. The V gene lost 5 bases and the J gene lost 2 bases, with 10 bases spanning the gap. This CDR3 spans 12 amino acids. Per the germline V gene, CDR1 is GTSNPN and CDR2 is SVGIG (reference sequence). CDR3 nucleotide sequence: TGTGCCTGGCAGGTAACTACCTACGAGCAGTACTTC. Amino acid sequence: CAWQVTTYEQYF. The entire variable domain, with the rest obtained from reference TRBV30 and TRBJ2-7, is as follows: SQTIHQWPATLVQPVGSPLSLECTVEGTSNPNLYWYRQAAGRGLQLLFYSVGIGQISSEVPQNLSASRPQDRQFILSSKKLLLSDSGFYLCAWQVTTYEQYFGPGTRLTVT.

This clonotype has at least ten counts. The J gene is TRBJ2-2, the V gene TRBV12-3 or TRBV12-4; 8 nucleotides line up with TRBD1. CDR3 length: 16 residues. Losses at the gene ends were 6 bases for V and 4 bases for J; bases not matched to a gene: 10. The CDR3 bases are TGTGCCAGCAGGCCCTCAGGGGGCGTCGTCACCGGGGAGCTGTTTTTT. Protein: CASRPSGGVVTGELFF.

This clonotype came up many times. At one end, the junction sequence differs from germline, possibly due to a read error. The chain couples TRBV29-1 to TRBJ1-1, with 9 bases lining up with TRBD1. CDR3 length equals 9 residues. CDR1 and CDR2 from the germline V gene are SQVTM and ANQGSEA. CDR3 protein: CSVGDRALF. The CDR3 DNA sequence: TGCAGCGTTGGGGACAGGGCGCTCTTT.

This chain uses TRBV30 with TRBJ1-1; no clear D. V was pared by 4 bases and J by 1 base, with 7 bases between. The CDR3 contains 12 residues. CDR1 and CDR2 (germline): GTSNPN, SVGIG (reference sequence). The CDR3 here is CAWNHKNTEAFF. In DNA form, the CDR3 reads TGTGCCTGGAACCACAAGAACACTGAAGCTTTCTTT. Filled out from reference TRBV30 and TRBJ1-1, the complete variable domain reads SQTIHQWPATLVQPVGSPLSLECTVEGTSNPNLYWYRQAAGRGLQLLFYSVGIGQISSEVPQNLSASRPQDRQFILSSKKLLLSDSGFYLCAWNHKNTEAFFGQGTRLTVV.

This clonotype was seen ten or more times. The genes are TRBV28 and TRBJ1-1; 9 nucleotides align to TRBD1. CDR3 length equals 14 residues. V trimming: 7 bases; J trimming: 9 bases; junction bases outside the gene matches: 12. Germline V gives CDR1 MDHEN, CDR2 SYDVKM. The CDR3 nucleotides are TGTGCCAGCACCCTACACGGACAGGGGACCCAAGCTTTCTTT. The encoded protein is CASTLHGQGTQAFF.

This clonotype has ten or more counts. The CDR3 DNA sequence: TGTGCCAGCAGCTTGGGTTGGAACTATGGCTACACCTTC. Protein product: CASSLGWNYGYTF. The genes are TRBV6-5 and TRBJ1-2; no reliable D call. The V gene lost 6 bases and the J gene lost 2 bases, with 10 bases spanning the gap. This CDR3 region has 13 residues. Germline CDR1 and CDR2: MNHEY and SVGAGI.

This clonotype has ten or more counts. The V and J genes are TRBV19 and TRBJ1-2, with TRBD1 as a possible D gene (6 bases). The CDR3 totals 17 residues. The V and J ends lost 5 bases and 0 bases respectively, with 19 bases between them. CDR1 and CDR2 (germline): LNHDA, SQIVND (reference sequence). CDR3 region: CASSWGPGTLANYGYTF. Here the CDR3 DNA reads TGTGCCAGTAGTTGGGGCCCCGGGACACTCGCTAACTATGGCTACACCTTC.

This clonotype was seen ten or more times. CDR3 nucleotide sequence: TGTGCCAGCAGTCTTGACAGGGGCCCACGCCCCTACAATGAGCAGTTCTTC. It yields the protein CASSLDRGPRPYNEQFF. This chain uses TRBV27 with TRBJ2-1; TRBD1 matches at 8 bases. V was clipped by 5 bases and J by 2 bases; unmatched bases: 11. The CDR3 contains 17 residues. Per germline, CDR1 MNHEY and CDR2 SMNVEV (reference sequence).

This clonotype was recorded at least ten times. This chain connects TRBV11-2 to TRBJ2-5; tentative D call: TRBD2 (6 bases). There are 14 residues in the CDR3. Germline values: CDR1 SGHAT, CDR2 FQNNGV. The V gene lost 1 base and the J gene lost 4 bases, with 10 bases spanning the gap. CDR3 in DNA: TGTGCCAGCAGCTTAGTATACGGGAGAGAGACCCAGTACTTC. This translates into CASSLVYGRETQYF.